This T cell receptor (beta chain) appears in the sequencing data of a study of blood T cell repertoires in COVID-19. The V gene's germline CDR1 is SGHTA and CDR2 FQGNSA. J lost 13 bases, V lost 7 bases, and 15 bases had no gene match. There are 14 residues in the CDR3. Sequenced by immunoSEQ multiplex PCR; TCRdb stores in-frame clones only, minus some. The sample has 150,000 or so clones; around 86% are singletons. The chain is built from TRBV7-2 and TRBJ2-1; TRBD2 agrees at 8 bases. Sample: peripheral blood. The source is a man aged 60 to 69 with COVID-19, enrolled during active disease. The CDR3 nucleotides read TGTGCCAGCACCGACTTGTCTGGCGGGGGGTATCAGTTCTTC. Translated, it gives CASTDLSGGGYQFF.